The entry that follows covers one T cell receptor (beta chain) sequence. TCRdb's copy holds only in-frame clones and misses some; the assay was immunoSEQ multiplex PCR. The sample has roughly 100,000 clones, around 86% seen once; the top ten hold less than 3.5%. This sample stems from a study of blood T cell repertoires in COVID-19. Study-wide context: Specimens from acute and convalescent COVID-19 originated in the United States, Italy and Spain. Nucleic acid was either cDNA or gDNA, and it came from T cells, B-cell-depleted T cells, or PBMCs.

Germline-derived CDR1 and CDR2 are SGHAT and FQNNGV. The J segment lost 3 bases and the V segment lost 4 bases, leaving 5 bases of the junction unmatched. The CDR3 covers 14 residues. Input material: peripheral blood. The TCR comes from a man in his forties or fifties with active or convalescent COVID-19. V usage is TRBV11-2 and J usage is TRBJ2-7; 8 bases match TRBD1. CDR3 amino acids: CASSSGTGNYEQYF. In DNA, the CDR3 is TGTGCCAGCAGCTCCGGGACAGGTAACTACGAGCAGTACTTC.